A single T cell receptor (beta chain) is shown here with its context. This sample is drawn from a study of control samples from healthy donors and cancer patients. V shed 6 bases and J shed 5 bases, with 11 bases lying between them. The CDR3 spans 13 residues. From germline, CDR1 is MNHEY and CDR2 SVGEGT. Some clones are missing from TCRdb's copy, which holds only in-frame ones; the method was immunoSEQ multiplex PCR. The sample records about 170,000 clones, roughly 94% being singletons. The material sequenced was blood. V gene TRBV6-2 or TRBV6-3 combines with J gene TRBJ1-5; D is unresolved. The clonotype originates from a woman between 18 and 29 years old in good health. The CDR3 loop is CASSTHDYQPQHF. DNA for the CDR3: TGTGCCAGCAGCACCCACGATTATCAGCCCCAGCATTTT.